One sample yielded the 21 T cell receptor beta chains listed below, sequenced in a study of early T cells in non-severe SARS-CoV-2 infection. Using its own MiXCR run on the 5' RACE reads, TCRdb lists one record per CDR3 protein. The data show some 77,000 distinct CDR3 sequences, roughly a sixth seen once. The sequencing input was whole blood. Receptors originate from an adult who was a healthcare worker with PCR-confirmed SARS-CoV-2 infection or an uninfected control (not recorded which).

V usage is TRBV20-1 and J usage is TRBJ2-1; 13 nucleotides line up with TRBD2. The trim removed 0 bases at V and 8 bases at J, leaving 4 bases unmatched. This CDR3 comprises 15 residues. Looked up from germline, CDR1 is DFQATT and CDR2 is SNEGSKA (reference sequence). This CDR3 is CSAREGTSGTHEQFF. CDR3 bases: TGCAGTGCTAGAGAGGGGACTAGCGGGACCCATGAGCAGTTCTTC.

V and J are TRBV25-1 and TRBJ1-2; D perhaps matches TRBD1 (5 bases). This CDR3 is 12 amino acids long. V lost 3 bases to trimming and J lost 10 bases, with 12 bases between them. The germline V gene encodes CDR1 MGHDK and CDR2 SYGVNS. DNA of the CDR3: TGTGCCAGCAGTGATCCCGGGACCTACTACACCTTC. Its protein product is CASSDPGTYYTF.

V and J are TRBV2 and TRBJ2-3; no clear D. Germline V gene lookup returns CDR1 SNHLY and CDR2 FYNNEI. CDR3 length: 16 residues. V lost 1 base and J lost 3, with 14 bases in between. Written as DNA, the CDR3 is TGTGCCAGCAGTGAAGAGAACCTCTCGCGGACAGATACGCAGTATTTT. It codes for CASSEENLSRTDTQYF.

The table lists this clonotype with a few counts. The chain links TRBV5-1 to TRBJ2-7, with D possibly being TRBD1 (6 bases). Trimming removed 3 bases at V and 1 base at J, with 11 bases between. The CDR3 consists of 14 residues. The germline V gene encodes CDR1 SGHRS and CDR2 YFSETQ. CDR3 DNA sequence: TGCGCCAGCAGCTGGACAGTAAATTCCTACGAGCAGTACTTC. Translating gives CASSWTVNSYEQYF.

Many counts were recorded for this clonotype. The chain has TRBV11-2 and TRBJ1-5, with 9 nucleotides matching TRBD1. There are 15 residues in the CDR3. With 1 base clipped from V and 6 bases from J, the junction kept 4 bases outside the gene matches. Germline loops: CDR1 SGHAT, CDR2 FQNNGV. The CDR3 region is CASSLGDRAGQPQHF. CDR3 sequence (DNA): TGTGCCAGCAGCTTAGGGGACAGGGCGGGTCAGCCCCAGCATTTT.

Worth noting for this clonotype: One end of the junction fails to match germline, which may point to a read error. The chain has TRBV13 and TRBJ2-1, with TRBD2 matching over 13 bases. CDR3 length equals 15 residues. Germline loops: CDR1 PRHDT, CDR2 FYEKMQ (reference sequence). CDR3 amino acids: CVSSLGLAGVWEQFF. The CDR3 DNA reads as TGTGTCAGCAGCCTAGGACTAGCGGGAGTCTGGGAGCAGTTCTTC.

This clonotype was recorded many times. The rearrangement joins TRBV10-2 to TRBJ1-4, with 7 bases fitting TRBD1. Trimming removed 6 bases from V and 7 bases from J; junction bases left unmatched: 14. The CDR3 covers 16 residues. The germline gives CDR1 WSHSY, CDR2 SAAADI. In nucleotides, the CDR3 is TGCGCCAGCAGGGAACCCAACAGGGGACGGGCTGAAAAACTGTTTTTT. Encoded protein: CASREPNRGRAEKLFF.

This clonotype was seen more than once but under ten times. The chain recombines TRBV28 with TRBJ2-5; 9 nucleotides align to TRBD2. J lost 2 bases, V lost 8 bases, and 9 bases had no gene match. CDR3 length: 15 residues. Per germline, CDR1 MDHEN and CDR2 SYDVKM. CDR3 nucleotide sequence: TGTGCCAGCGCAAGCTTTGCGGGGGGGCAAGAGACCCAGTACTTC. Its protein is CASASFAGGQETQYF.

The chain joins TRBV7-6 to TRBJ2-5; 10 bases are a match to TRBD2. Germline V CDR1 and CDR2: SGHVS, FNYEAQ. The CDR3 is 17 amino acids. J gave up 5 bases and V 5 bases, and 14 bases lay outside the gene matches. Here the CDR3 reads CASSEIGEREGQETQYF. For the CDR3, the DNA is TGTGCCAGCAGCGAGATCGGCGAGCGGGAGGGCCAGGAGACCCAGTACTTC.

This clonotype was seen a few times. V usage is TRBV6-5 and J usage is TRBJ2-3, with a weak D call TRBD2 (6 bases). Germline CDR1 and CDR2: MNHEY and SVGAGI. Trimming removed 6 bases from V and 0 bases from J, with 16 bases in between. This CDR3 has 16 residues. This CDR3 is CASSPLAGPSTDTQYF. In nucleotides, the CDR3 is TGTGCCAGCAGCCCCCTGGCGGGGCCTAGCACAGATACGCAGTATTTT.

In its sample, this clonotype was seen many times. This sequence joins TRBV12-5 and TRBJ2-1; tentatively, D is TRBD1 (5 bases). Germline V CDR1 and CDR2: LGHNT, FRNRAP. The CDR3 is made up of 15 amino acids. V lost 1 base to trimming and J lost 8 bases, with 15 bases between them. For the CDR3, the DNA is TGTGCTAGTGGTTTGGGAGATCTCATAGGGGATGAGCAGTTCTTC. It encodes CASGLGDLIGDEQFF.

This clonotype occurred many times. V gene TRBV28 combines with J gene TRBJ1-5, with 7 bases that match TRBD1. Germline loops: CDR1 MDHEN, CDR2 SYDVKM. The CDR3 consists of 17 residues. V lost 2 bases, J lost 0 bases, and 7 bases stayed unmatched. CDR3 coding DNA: TGTGCCAGCAGTTTAACCCCCAGGGGGATTAGCAATCAGCCCCAGCATTTT. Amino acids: CASSLTPRGISNQPQHF.

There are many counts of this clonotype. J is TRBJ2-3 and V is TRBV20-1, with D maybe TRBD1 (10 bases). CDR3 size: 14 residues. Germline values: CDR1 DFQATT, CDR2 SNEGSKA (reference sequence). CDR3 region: CSPAGGTGVDTQYF. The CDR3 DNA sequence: TGCAGCCCCGCGGGAGGGACAGGGGTTGATACGCAGTATTTT.

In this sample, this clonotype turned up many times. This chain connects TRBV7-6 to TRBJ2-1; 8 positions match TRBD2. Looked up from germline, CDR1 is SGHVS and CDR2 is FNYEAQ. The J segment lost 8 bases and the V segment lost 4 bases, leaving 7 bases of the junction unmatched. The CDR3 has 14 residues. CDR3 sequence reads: CASSSGTSYYEQFF. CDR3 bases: TGTGCCAGCAGCTCGGGGACTAGTTATTATGAGCAGTTCTTC.

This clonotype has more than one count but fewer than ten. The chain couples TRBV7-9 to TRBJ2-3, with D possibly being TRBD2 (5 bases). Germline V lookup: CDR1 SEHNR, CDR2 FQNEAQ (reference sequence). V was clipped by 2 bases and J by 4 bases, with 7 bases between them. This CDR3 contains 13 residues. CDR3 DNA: TGTGCCAGCAGCTTAAGCGGCGCAGATACGCAGTATTTT. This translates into CASSLSGADTQYF.

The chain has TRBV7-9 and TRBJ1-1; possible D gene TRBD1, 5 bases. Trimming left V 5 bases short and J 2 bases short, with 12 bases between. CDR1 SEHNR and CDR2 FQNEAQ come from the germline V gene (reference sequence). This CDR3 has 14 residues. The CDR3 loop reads CASSARQINTEAFF. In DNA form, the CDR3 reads TGTGCCAGCAGCGCTCGACAGATTAACACTGAAGCTTTCTTT.

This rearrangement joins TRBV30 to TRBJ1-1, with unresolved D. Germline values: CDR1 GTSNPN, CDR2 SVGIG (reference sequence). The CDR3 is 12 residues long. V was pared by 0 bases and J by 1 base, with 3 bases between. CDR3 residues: CAWSVTNTEAFF. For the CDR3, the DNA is TGTGCCTGGAGTGTAACGAACACTGAAGCTTTCTTT.

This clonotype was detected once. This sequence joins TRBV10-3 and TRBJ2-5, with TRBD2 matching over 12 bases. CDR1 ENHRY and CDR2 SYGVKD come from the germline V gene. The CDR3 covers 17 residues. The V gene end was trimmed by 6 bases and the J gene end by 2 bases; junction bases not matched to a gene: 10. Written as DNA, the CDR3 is TGTGCCATCAGGACCTCCACTAGCGGGAGGACTCAAGAGACCCAGTACTTC. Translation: CAIRTSTSGRTQETQYF.

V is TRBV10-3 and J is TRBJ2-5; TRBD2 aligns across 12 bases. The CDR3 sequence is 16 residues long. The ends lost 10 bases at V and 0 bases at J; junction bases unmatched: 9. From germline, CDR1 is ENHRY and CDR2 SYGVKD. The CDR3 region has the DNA TGTGCCACCGCAGGACTAGCGGGGAGCCACCAAGAGACCCAGTACTTC. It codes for CATAGLAGSHQETQYF.

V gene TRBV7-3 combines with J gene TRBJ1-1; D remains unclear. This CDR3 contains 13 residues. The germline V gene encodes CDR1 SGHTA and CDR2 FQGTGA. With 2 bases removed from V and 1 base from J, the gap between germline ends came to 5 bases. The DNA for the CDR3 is TGTGCCAGCAGCTTAGGTAGGAACACTGAAGCTTTCTTT. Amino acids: CASSLGRNTEAFF.

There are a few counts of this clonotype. CDR3 sequence: CASSYSLGVEQYF. The CDR3 nucleotides read TGTGCCAGCAGTTACTCTCTGGGGGTCGAGCAGTACTTC. V gene TRBV6-5 combines with J gene TRBJ2-7; either TRBD1 or TRBD2 may fit D (5 bases each). Germline CDR1 reads MNHEY; CDR2 reads SVGAGI. Trimming removed 0 bases at V and 6 bases at J, with 9 bases between. CDR3 length equals 13 residues.